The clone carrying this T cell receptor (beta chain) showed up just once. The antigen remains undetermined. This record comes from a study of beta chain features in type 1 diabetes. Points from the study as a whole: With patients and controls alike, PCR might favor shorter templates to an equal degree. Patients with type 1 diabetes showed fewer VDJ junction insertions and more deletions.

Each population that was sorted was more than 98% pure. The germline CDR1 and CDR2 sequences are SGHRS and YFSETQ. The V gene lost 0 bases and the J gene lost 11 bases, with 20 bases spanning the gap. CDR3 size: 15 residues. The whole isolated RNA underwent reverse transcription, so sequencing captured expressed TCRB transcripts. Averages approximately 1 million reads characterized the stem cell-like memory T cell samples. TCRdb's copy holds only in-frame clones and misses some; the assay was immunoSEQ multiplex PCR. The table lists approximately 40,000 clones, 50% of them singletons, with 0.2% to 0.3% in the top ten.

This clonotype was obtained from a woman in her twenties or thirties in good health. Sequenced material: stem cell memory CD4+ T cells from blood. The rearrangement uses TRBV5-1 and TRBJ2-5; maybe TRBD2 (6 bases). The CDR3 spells CASSLAVSGYYEQYF. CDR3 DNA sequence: TGCGCCAGCAGCTTGGCGGTTAGCGGTTATTATGAGCAGTACTTC.